The 22 T cell receptor beta chains below all came from one sample that was sequenced in a study of Graves' ophthalmopathy and Graves' hyperthyroidism (dated by TCRdb to the late 2010s). The instrument given in TCRdb is Illumina HiSeq 2000. For repertoire sequencing, TCR beta CDR3 regions were amplified from RNA transcripts. The first round was an RT-PCR using HTBI primers with the Qiagen OneStep RT-PCR kit, and this first round was followed by a second-round multiplex PCR, then size selection and purification. TCRdb passed the public sequencing reads through fastp at Q25 and MiXCR, retaining productive beta sequences. Rows with a matching CDR3 protein are joined into one entry that keeps the most common DNA and genes. Present in this sample are 650,000 to 800,000 distinct CDR3 sequences, over 40% of which were seen just once. The ten largest clones add up to over 2.5% of the sample. The sample taken for sequencing was peripheral blood. The receptors come from an adult man with Graves' ophthalmopathy.

Comment on this clonotype: A much larger clone differs by one base, so this may be a read error. This is likely a read error, given that the CDR3 carries no conserved phenylalanine or tryptophan at its end. The V call is TRBV7-8, the J call TRBJ2-1; TRBD1 is a possible D gene (5 bases). The ends were cut back, 1 base at V and 6 bases at J, with 7 bases in the middle. This CDR3 is built from 13 residues. Per the germline V gene, CDR1 is SGHVS and CDR2 is FQNEAQ. The CDR3 loop is CASSLVGANEQFL. The CDR3 DNA is TGTGCCAGCAGCTTAGTAGGGGCCAATGAGCAGTTCTTA.

This rearrangement joins TRBV7-6 to TRBJ2-2; no firm D call. The germline V gene has CDR1 SGHVS and CDR2 FNYEAQ. This CDR3 region has 14 residues. Trimming removed 6 bases from V and 6 bases from J, with 14 bases in between. CDR3: CASSATFGSGELFF. CDR3 coding DNA: TGTGCCAGCAGTGCTACCTTCGGTTCCGGGGAGCTGTTTTTT.

V is TRBV29-1 and J is TRBJ2-1; D gene uncertain. Germline lookup yields CDR1 SQVTM and CDR2 ANQGSEA. This CDR3 is built from 15 residues. The V gene lost 5 bases and the J gene lost 2 bases, with 16 bases spanning the gap. Written as DNA, the CDR3 is TGCAGCGTTTTTCCCGGGCCCGGACCCTACAATGAGCAGTTCTTC. Residues: CSVFPGPGPYNEQFF.

This chain connects TRBV7-8 to TRBJ2-3; TRBD2 aligns across 10 bases. There are 14 residues in the CDR3. V shed 5 bases, J shed 9 bases, and the junction held 8 bases outside the gene matches. CDR1 SGHVS and CDR2 FQNEAQ come from the germline V gene. CDR3 coding DNA: TGTGCCAGCAGCGGTGCTAGCGGGAGTGGGACGCAGTATTTT. It specifies CASSGASGSGTQYF. The variable domain in full, with the rest retrieved from reference TRBV7-8 and TRBJ2-3, is GAGVSQSPRYKVAKRGQDVALRCDPISGHVSLFWYQQALGQGPEFLTYFQNEAQLDKSGLPSDRFFAERPEGSVSTLKIQRTQQEDSAVYLCASSGASGSGTQYFGPGTRLTVL.

This rearrangement joins TRBV4-3 to TRBJ2-2, with D possibly being TRBD2 (6 bases). The CDR3 runs to 16 residues. The germline V gene has CDR1 LGHNA and CDR2 YSLEER. Trimming shortened V by 1 base and J by 3 bases, and 12 bases separated the two germline ends. The CDR3 sequence is CASSQAGVGYTGELFF. In DNA form, the CDR3 reads TGCGCCAGCAGCCAAGCGGGGGTCGGATACACCGGGGAGCTGTTTTTT.

This chain's CDR3 is CASSHRQGQEQPQHF. CDR3 nucleotide sequence: TGTGCCAGCAGCCATAGACAGGGGCAGGAGCAGCCCCAGCATTTT. V usage is TRBV14 and J usage is TRBJ1-5; 8 bases agree with TRBD1. CDR1 SGHDN and CDR2 FVKESK come from the germline V gene. V was clipped by 3 bases and J by 7 bases; unmatched bases: 8. The CDR3 is 15 residues long.

Many counts were recorded for this clonotype. The rearrangement uses TRBV20-1 and TRBJ1-2; 9 bases agree with TRBD1. Germline V gene sequence: CDR1 DFQATT, CDR2 SNEGSKA (reference sequence). The V segment lost 0 bases and the J segment 4 bases; nucleotides outside the gene matches: 6. The CDR3 has 15 amino acids. The CDR3 DNA reads TGCAGTGCTAGAGATTCTTGGGACAGGGCCTATGGCTACACCTTC. It specifies CSARDSWDRAYGYTF.

This clonotype has a handful of counts. The chain is built from TRBV7-9 and TRBJ2-2, with D unclear. The CDR3 runs 15 residues. The germline V gene has CDR1 SEHNR and CDR2 FQNEAQ (reference sequence). Between the trimmed V and J ends, which lost 1 base and 3 bases, there was a span of 9 bases. CDR3 sequence: CASSLGRSDTGELFF. CDR3 coding DNA: TGTGCCAGCAGCTTAGGAAGGTCGGACACCGGGGAGCTGTTTTTT.

Here the CDR3 DNA reads TGTGCCGGTACCCCGGGAGGGGGAATGGATGAAGCTTTCTTT. Protein sequence: CAGTPGGGMDEAFF. The V call is TRBV19, the J call TRBJ1-1; D possibly corresponds to TRBD1 (6 bases). CDR3 length: 14 residues. CDR1 is LNHDA and CDR2 is SQIVND in the germline V gene (reference sequence). Deletions cut 11 bases from V and 7 bases from J, with 23 bases between.

This clonotype was detected many times. This sequence joins TRBV19 and TRBJ1-1; D is undetermined. The CDR3 extends over 14 amino acids. Trimming pared 9 bases from V and 0 bases from J, leaving 14 bases between. Germline assignment: CDR1 LNHDA and CDR2 SQIVND (reference sequence). This chain's CDR3 is CASSPRGVNTEAFF. The CDR3 nucleotides read TGTGCCAGCAGCCCCCGCGGGGTGAACACTGAAGCTTTCTTT.

This clonotype has ten or more counts. The CDR3 DNA reads as TGTGCCAGCAGTGACAGGGGGCTTAACTATGGCTACACCTTC. This gives the protein CASSDRGLNYGYTF. The chain couples TRBV6-1 to TRBJ1-2, with 8 nucleotides matching TRBD1. CDR3 length: 14 residues. The V gene end was trimmed by 3 bases and the J gene end by 1 base; junction bases not matched to a gene: 1. CDR1 and CDR2 (germline): MNHNS, SASEGT.

This clonotype occurred a few times. This could be a read error, since a much larger clone is one nucleotide away. This chain links TRBV10-3 with TRBJ1-3; TRBD1 aligns across 7 bases. CDR1 is ENHRY, CDR2 SYGVKD, per germline. V lost 0 bases to trimming and J lost 8 bases; unmatched junction nucleotides: 4. This CDR3 spans 14 amino acids. The CDR3 DNA reads as TGTGCCATCAGTGAGTCGAGCAGGGGGGACACCATATATTTT. This gives the protein CAISESSRGDTIYF.

The table lists this clonotype with many counts. V is TRBV20-1 and J is TRBJ1-2; 7 bases map to TRBD1. With 0 bases clipped from V and 7 bases from J, the junction kept 5 bases outside the gene matches. Per the germline V gene, CDR1 is DFQATT and CDR2 is SNEGSKA (reference sequence). CDR3 length: 13 residues. The chain's CDR3 is CSARDRGEGGYTF. CDR3 nucleotide sequence: TGCAGTGCTAGAGACAGGGGGGAAGGTGGCTACACCTTC.

The V gene is TRBV19, the J gene TRBJ2-7; 9 bases fit TRBD2. V was pared by 4 bases and J by 3 bases, with 7 bases of the junction left unmatched. Germline-derived CDR1 and CDR2 are LNHDA and SQIVND (reference sequence). The CDR3 has 15 residues. CDR3 DNA sequence: TGTGCCAGTAGTACGTCACTAGCGGGCTTCTACGAGCAGTACTTC. Translating it yields CASSTSLAGFYEQYF.

This clonotype showed up many times. One junction end does not reproduce the germline sequence, and a read error may be involved. The rearrangement uses TRBV7-2 and TRBJ2-7, with 9 bases identical to TRBD2. Germline CDR1 is SGHTA and CDR2 is FQGNSA. This CDR3 contains 13 residues. The CDR3 DNA reads TGTGCCAGCAGCTTCCGGCGGGAGGGGGGGCAGCACTTC. Its protein is CASSFRREGGQHF. The full variable domain, in which reference TRBV7-2 and TRBJ2-7 provide the parts outside the CDR3, is GAGVSQSPSNKVTEKGKDVELRCDPISGHTALYWYRQSLGQGLEFLIYFQGNSAPDKSGLPSDRFSAERTGGSVSTLTIQRTQQEDSAVYLCASSFRREGGQHFGPGTRLTVT.

This clonotype was observed a handful of times. The chain joins TRBV4-3 to TRBJ2-2; D is ambiguous. Trimming pared 1 base from V and 0 bases from J, leaving 18 bases between. The CDR3 spans 19 residues. Germline assignment: CDR1 LGHNA and CDR2 YSLEER. CDR3 loop: CASSQGEYLSFSNTGELFF. The CDR3 nucleotides read TGCGCCAGCAGCCAAGGAGAGTATCTTTCCTTTTCGAACACCGGGGAGCTGTTTTTT.

The chain uses TRBV2 and TRBJ1-5; 9 nucleotides match TRBD1. The V and J ends lost 5 bases and 1 base, in that order; junction bases with no gene match: 6. The CDR3 length is 16 residues. The germline V gene has CDR1 SNHLY and CDR2 FYNNEI. The CDR3 DNA is TGTGCCAGCAGTAGGGACAGGGAAGAGAGCAATCAGCCCCAGCATTTT. As protein: CASSRDREESNQPQHF.

The V and J genes are TRBV9 and TRBJ1-6, with D maybe TRBD1 (5 bases). Trimming pared 8 bases from V and 10 bases from J, leaving 19 bases between. Germline CDR1 reads SGDLS; CDR2 reads YYNGEE. This CDR3 spans 14 amino acids. The CDR3 bases are TGTGCCAGTGCTAGAGGGTCAGAGGGGTCACCCCTCCACTTT. Amino acid sequence: CASARGSEGSPLHF.

This clonotype was counted ten times or more. The chain links TRBV5-8 to TRBJ1-5; no definite D call. The CDR3 covers 13 residues. V was pared by 4 bases and J by 6 bases, with 11 bases between. CDR1 is SGHTS, CDR2 YDEGEE, per germline. The DNA of the CDR3 is TGTGCCAGCAGCATGGCTGTTGGTCAGCCCCAGCATTTT. Translation: CASSMAVGQPQHF.

Ten or more counts support this clonotype. The rearrangement links TRBV7-9 to TRBJ2-5, with D possibly matching TRBD2 (6 bases). The CDR3 has 15 amino acids. CDR1 and CDR2 from the germline V gene are SEHNR and FQNEAQ (reference sequence). Trimming left V 5 bases short and J 1 base short, with 14 bases between. CDR3 DNA sequence: TGTGCCAGCAGCCCACCTGGGGGGATCCAAGAGACCCAGTACTTC. Encoded protein: CASSPPGGIQETQYF.

This clonotype has a handful of counts. The CDR3 is CSARGDFGSYEQYF. CDR3 sequence (DNA): TGCAGTGCTAGAGGGGACTTCGGCTCCTACGAGCAGTACTTC. The chain uses TRBV20-1 and TRBJ2-7, with D possibly matching TRBD2 (6 bases). Trimming took off 1 base at V and 0 bases at J, with 10 bases between the two ends. The CDR3 covers 14 residues. Germline-derived CDR1 and CDR2 are DFQATT and SNEGSKA (reference sequence).

This clonotype has more than one count but fewer than ten. This chain joins TRBV24-1 and TRBJ2-3, with 8 positions matching TRBD1. The CDR3 loop spans 15 amino acids. Trimming removed 2 bases from V and 7 bases from J; junction bases left unmatched: 7. Germline V gene data show CDR1 as KGHDR and CDR2 as SFDVKD. The DNA for the CDR3 is TGTGCCACCAGTGATTACCCCAGGGGGCGCAATACGCAGTATTTT. As protein: CATSDYPRGRNTQYF.